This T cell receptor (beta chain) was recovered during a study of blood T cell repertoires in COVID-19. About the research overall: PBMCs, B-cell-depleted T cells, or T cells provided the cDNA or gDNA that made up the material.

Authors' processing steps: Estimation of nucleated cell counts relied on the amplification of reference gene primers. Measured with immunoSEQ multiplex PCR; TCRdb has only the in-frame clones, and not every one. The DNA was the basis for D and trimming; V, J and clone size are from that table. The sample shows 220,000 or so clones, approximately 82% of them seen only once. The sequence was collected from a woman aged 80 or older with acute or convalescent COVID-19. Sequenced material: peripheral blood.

The CDR3 loop is CASSYVGQSYEQYF. CDR3 bases: TGTGCCAGCAGTTACGTTGGACAGTCCTACGAGCAGTACTTC. The genes are TRBV6-2 or TRBV6-3 and TRBJ2-7, with TRBD1 as a possible D gene (6 bases). CDR3 length: 14 residues. Trimming removed 2 bases at V and 1 base at J, with 9 bases between. CDR1 and CDR2 from the germline V gene are MNHEY and SVGEGT.